This entry lists 3 T cell receptor beta chains sequenced from one sample in a study of identical twins. Via MiXCR, TCRdb re-called the 5' RACE reads, giving one row per CDR3 protein. The repertoire holds about 690,000 distinct CDR3 sequences, with less than 7% as singletons. The sample consisted of naive T cells sorted from blood. Every receptor here comes from a young man in good health.

The chain recombines TRBV12-5 with TRBJ2-7; D is possibly TRBD2 (5 bases). Trimming removed 3 bases at V and 4 bases at J, with 7 bases between. Germline CDR1 reads LGHNT; CDR2 reads FRNRAP. The CDR3 is 12 residues long. The CDR3 DNA reads as TGTGCTAGTGGTTTTGGGGAGTACGAGCAGTACGTC. This codes for CASGFGEYEQYV.

This clonotype was counted at least ten times. This chain uses TRBV29-1 with TRBJ2-5; TRBD2 matches at 10 bases. From germline, CDR1 is SQVTM and CDR2 ANQGSEA. After removal of 4 bases from V and 5 bases from J, the junction contained 7 bases not matched to a gene. The CDR3 sequence is 14 residues long. The CDR3 loop reads CSVGGLATGETQYF. In DNA form, the CDR3 reads TGCAGCGTTGGGGGACTAGCGACGGGGGAGACCCAGTACTTC.

V usage is TRBV18 and J usage is TRBJ2-4, with 7 bases matching TRBD1. The CDR3 runs 14 residues. CDR1 KGHSH and CDR2 LQKENI come from the germline V gene. The V and J ends lost 2 bases and 4 bases, in that order; junction bases with no gene match: 2. The CDR3 DNA follows: TGTGCCAGCTCACCAGGGGGACAGAAAAACATTCAGTACTTC. Amino acids: CASSPGGQKNIQYF. Combining the CDR3 with reference TRBV18 and TRBJ2-4 gives the whole variable domain NAGVMQNPRHLVRRRGQEARLRCSPMKGHSHVYWYRQLPEEGLKFMVYLQKENIIDESGMPKERFSAEFPKEGPSILRIQQVVRGDSAAYFCASSPGGQKNIQYFGAGTRLSVL.